These 13 T cell receptor beta chains originate from one sample sequenced in a study of blood T cell repertoires in COVID-19. Profiled with immunoSEQ multiplex PCR; TCRdb holds only in-frame clones, not every one. The sample shows 280,000 or so clones, over 75% of them seen only once. The material sequenced was peripheral blood. The receptors were gathered from a human donor in a cohort sampled during active COVID-19.

The CDR3, as DNA: TGTGCCAGCTCAGAGGGGGAGGGTGAGCAGTTCTTC. It is translated as CASSEGEGEQFF. This chain links TRBV18 with TRBJ2-1; a weak D match, TRBD2 (7 bases). V lost 5 bases and J 9 bases, leaving 11 bases between the germline ends. This CDR3 is 12 amino acids long. Per germline, CDR1 KGHSH and CDR2 LQKENI.

The chain carries TRBV5-1 and TRBJ2-6; possibly TRBD1 for D (6 bases). The germline V and J ends were trimmed by 0 bases and 0 bases, with 13 bases remaining between them. CDR1 and CDR2 (germline): SGHRS, YFSETQ. The CDR3 totals 18 residues. This CDR3 is CASSLVGQPLSGANVLTF. DNA for the CDR3: TGCGCCAGCAGCTTGGTAGGACAGCCGCTCTCTGGGGCCAACGTCCTGACTTTC.

The J gene is TRBJ2-1, the V gene TRBV10-2; 7 bases align to TRBD1. In germline, CDR1 is WSHSY, CDR2 SAAADI. The V segment lost 5 bases and the J segment 15 bases; nucleotides outside the gene matches: 7. There are 11 residues in the CDR3. CDR3 loop: CASSNRGGPFF. In DNA form, the CDR3 reads TGCGCCAGCAGTAACAGGGGCGGTCCGTTCTTC.

The chain links TRBV7-8 to TRBJ2-7, with D possibly TRBD1 on 6 matching bases. This CDR3 spans 15 amino acids. Deletions cut 1 base from V and 3 bases from J, with 13 bases between. Germline CDR1 reads SGHVS; CDR2 reads FQNEAQ. This chain's CDR3 is CASSLVSGHSYEQYF. For the CDR3, the DNA is TGTGCCAGCAGCTTAGTATCGGGACACAGCTACGAGCAGTACTTC.

To note about this clone: Other DNA sequences of this sample code for an identical CDR3. This rearrangement joins TRBV29-1 to TRBJ2-1; D not resolved. The CDR3 is 13 residues long. Germline-derived CDR1 and CDR2 are SQVTM and ANQGSEA. V was trimmed by 4 bases and J by 0 bases, leaving 7 bases between them. The CDR3 DNA is TGCAGCGTTGGACGGAGCTCCTACAATGAGCAGTTCTTC. This sequence encodes CSVGRSSYNEQFF.

This clone was observed a few times. The rearrangement uses TRBV5-1 and TRBJ2-5; TRBD2 matches 10 bases. The length of the CDR3 is 16 residues. J lost 6 bases, V lost 0 bases, and 8 bases had no gene match. Germline V CDR1 and CDR2: SGHRS, YFSETQ. As DNA, the CDR3 is TGCGCCAGCAGCTTGGGCAGTAGCGGGAGGAGCCAGACCCAGTACTTC. Protein sequence: CASSLGSSGRSQTQYF.

The chain combines TRBV25-1 with TRBJ1-5; D uncertain. The germline V gene encodes CDR1 MGHDK and CDR2 SYGVNS. V was trimmed by 6 bases and J by 2 bases, leaving 5 bases between them. The CDR3 length is 12 residues. The CDR3 is CASSPGNQPQHF. The CDR3 region has the DNA TGTGCCAGCAGCCCAGGCAATCAGCCCCAGCATTTT.

The sample holds one count of this clone. This rearrangement joins TRBV5-4 to TRBJ2-3, with D tentatively TRBD1 (5 bases). Germline CDR1 SGHNT, CDR2 YYREEE (reference sequence). V dropped 0 bases and J dropped 6 bases, with 5 bases sitting between them. The CDR3 length is 12 residues. CDR3 coding DNA: TGTGCCAGCAGCTTGGAGGGGGATACGCAGTATTTT. Protein sequence: CASSLEGDTQYF.

The rearrangement uses TRBV3-1 (or the pseudogene TRBV3-2) and TRBJ2-5, with TRBD2 matching over 7 bases. Losses at the gene ends were 1 base for V and 2 bases for J; bases not matched to a gene: 13. Germline V CDR1 and CDR2: LGHDT, YNNKEL (reference sequence). The CDR3 totals 18 residues. The CDR3, as DNA: TGTGCCAGCAGCCAAGGCGGAAGGGCTAGCGGAAATCAAGAGACCCAGTACTTC. As protein: CASSQGGRASGNQETQYF.

V is TRBV5-1 and J is TRBJ2-5; 7 bases match TRBD2. Germline loops: CDR1 SGHRS, CDR2 YFSETQ. J gave up 5 bases and V 0 bases, and 13 bases lay outside the gene matches. This CDR3 spans 17 amino acids. The CDR3 here is CASSLAPAIGRAETQYF. The CDR3 coding sequence is TGCGCCAGCAGCTTGGCCCCCGCTATAGGGAGGGCGGAGACCCAGTACTTC.

The chain joins TRBV7-2 to TRBJ2-6; possibly TRBD1 for D (6 bases). The length of the CDR3 is 18 residues. CDR1 is SGHTA, CDR2 FQGNSA, per germline. V lost 1 base, J lost 2 bases, and 15 bases lay in between. CDR3 protein: CASSLVFLGAPGANVLTF. CDR3 bases: TGTGCCAGCAGCTTAGTTTTCTTGGGGGCGCCTGGGGCCAACGTCCTGACTTTC. The whole variable domain, remainder taken from reference TRBV7-2 and TRBJ2-6, is GAGVSQSPSNKVTEKGKDVELRCDPISGHTALYWYRQSLGQGLEFLIYFQGNSAPDKSGLPSDRFSAERTGGSVSTLTIQRTQQEDSAVYLCASSLVFLGAPGANVLTFGAGSRLTVL.

This clone was recorded once. The V and J genes are TRBV9 and TRBJ2-1; the D is unclear. This CDR3 has 15 amino acids. The V gene's germline CDR1 is SGDLS and CDR2 YYNGEE. The germline V and J ends were trimmed by 1 base and 6 bases, with 14 bases remaining between them. The CDR3 sequence is CASSVTPGGPNEQFF. The DNA for the CDR3 is TGTGCCAGCAGCGTAACCCCTGGCGGCCCCAATGAGCAGTTCTTC.

This clone has just a few counts. This chain links TRBV30 with TRBJ1-2; a weak D match, TRBD1 (5 bases). The CDR3 loop spans 14 amino acids. In germline, CDR1 is GTSNPN, CDR2 SVGIG (reference sequence). V lost 2 bases and J 8 bases, leaving 18 bases between the germline ends. CDR3 in DNA: TGTGCCTGGAGTCCCTTGGTAAGGGGTGAGGGCTACACCTTC. This gives the protein CAWSPLVRGEGYTF.